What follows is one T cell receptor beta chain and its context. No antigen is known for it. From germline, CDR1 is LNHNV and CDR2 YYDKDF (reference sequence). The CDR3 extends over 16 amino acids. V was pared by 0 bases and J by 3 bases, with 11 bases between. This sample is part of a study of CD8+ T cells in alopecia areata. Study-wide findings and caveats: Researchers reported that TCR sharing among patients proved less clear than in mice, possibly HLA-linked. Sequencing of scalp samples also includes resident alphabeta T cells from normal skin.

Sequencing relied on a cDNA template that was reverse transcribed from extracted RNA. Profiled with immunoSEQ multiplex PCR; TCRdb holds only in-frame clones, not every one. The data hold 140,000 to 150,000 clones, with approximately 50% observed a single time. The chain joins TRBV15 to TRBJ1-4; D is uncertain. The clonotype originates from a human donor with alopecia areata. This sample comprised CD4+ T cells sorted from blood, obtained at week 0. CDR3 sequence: CATSRDGVSANEKLFF. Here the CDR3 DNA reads TGTGCCACCAGCAGAGATGGCGTCTCGGCTAATGAAAAACTGTTTTTT.